This record covers a single TCR beta chain. Germline loops: CDR1 LGHNA, CDR2 YNFKEQ. The CDR3 totals 20 residues. V shed 4 bases, J shed 1 base, and the junction held 17 bases outside the gene matches. The sample comes from a study of blood T cell repertoires in COVID-19. Study-wide context: Acute-phase and convalescent COVID-19 samples originated in the United States, Italy and Spain. T cells, B-cell-depleted T cells, or PBMCs provided the cDNA or gDNA that served as material.

Original handling: Cell counts per sample came from amplifying reference gene primers. Assay: immunoSEQ multiplex PCR; the TCRdb copy retains only in-frame clones and omits some. V and J calls and clone size are those listed in that table; D and trimming were worked out from the DNA. The sample holds around 300,000 clones, around 90% seen once. The sequenced sample was peripheral blood. The clonotype was recovered from a man aged 50 to 60 with acute or convalescent COVID-19. The chain recombines TRBV4-2 with TRBJ2-2; 8 nucleotides match TRBD1. CDR3 DNA sequence: TGTGCCAGCAGCCGCGACGTCGGACAGGGCTCTTTTGTGAACACCGGGGAGCTGTTTTTT. Translating it yields CASSRDVGQGSFVNTGELFF.